This T cell receptor (beta chain) stems from a study of cytomegalovirus exposure and HLA in healthy donors (dated by TCRdb to about 2017). The study in broad terms: In an earlier analysis of 587 of the donors, approximately 260 Gb of sequence data and about 110 million unique TCR beta sequences from approximately 180 million T cells were reported. Rather than drawing on any new phenotypic data, the later analysis identified candidate immune exposures from TCR beta sequences and the way those sequences occurred across donors. The study aimed to test whether signatures of past pathogen exposure could be identified by cataloging public T cell receptors. An earlier analysis of fewer than 700 of the donors applied high-throughput TCR beta sequencing to assess whether each TCR beta V gene segment acted as functional or pseudogenic. An early release covering roughly 600 HLA-typed donors comprised approximately 300 gigabases of sequencing data and approximately 80 million unique TCR sequences. All discovery cohort repertoires had been generated on a single sequencing platform. Besides the first cohort of around 700 subjects, a separate validation cohort made up of 95 to 150 different subjects was used. Roughly five DR-DQ haplotypes were treated as single units for association and clustering because of strong linkage in the cohort. A later genetic analysis used genome-wide SNP genotypes for about 60% of the roughly 670 donors, treating that subset as a discovery cohort. Typing coverage varied by locus: about 620-630 donors for A, B, C, DRB1 and DQB1; roughly 560 for DQA1; around 570 for DPA1; 400 to 480 for DPB1. To predict cytomegalovirus infection status, the study combined high-throughput TCR immunosequencing, statistical association of individual TCRs with disease status, and machine learning. A later analysis re-analyzed previously published TCR beta repertoires from approximately 700 donors and added high-resolution HLA genotyping to study TCR occurrence patterns. The study profiled the T cell repertoires of hundreds of subjects by immunosequencing and related them to cytomegalovirus serostatus. Donor age, sex, ethnicity and CMV serostatus were compiled together with the repertoire data. On average, roughly 240,000 unique TCR beta nucleotide sequences were sequenced per donor among some 430 genotyped donors of the cohort, with about 19% of those sequences being non-productive. Both class I and class II loci were covered by HLA typing, at four-digit resolution. Of the roughly 400 genotyped donors, roughly 80% fell in the genetic ancestry cluster associated with self-reported Caucasian donors.

Per the germline V gene (reference sequence), MNHEY is the CDR1 and SMNVEV is the CDR2. The CDR3 has 13 amino acids, counting the end cysteine and phenylalanine. The read is trimmed to its CDR3 DNA, 39 bases read in frame from base 1. V is reduced by 2 bases and J by 3 bases, leaving a spacing of 7 bases between them. The cohort was made up of 650 to 700 healthy bone marrow donors. At the time of sampling, every cohort member was nominally healthy, though immune exposures that went unrecorded were likely present. The donor tested CMV seropositive, placing the donor among the 290 or so seropositive members of the cohort. A peripheral blood sample was provided by each donor, and peripheral blood mononuclear cells were used for TCR beta sequencing. Genomic DNA was extracted from the blood cell samples with the Qiagen DNeasy Blood Extraction Kit. Remarks on this clone: What antigen it recognizes has not been identified. Base-call qualities are not available, and no considerably larger clone is one nucleotide away.

Receptors were amplified or captured by the immunoSEQ multiplex PCR assay. The multiplex PCR relied on a mix of 60 forward primers for TCR Vbeta segments and 13 reverse primers for TCR Jbeta segments. Amplification of the CDR3 region of rearranged TCR beta genes was performed with a multiplex PCR assay on genomic DNA. The Illumina HiSeq System was used to sequence the amplified TCR beta libraries as 87-base-pair reads. Processing in the source paper ran as follows. A later analysis tallied tens of millions of unique TCR beta chains across the 660 or so repertoires, and about 12 million of those chains were shared by two or more donors. To remove PCR and sequencing errors, raw reads were error-corrected and collapsed into unique sequences using a nearest-neighbor algorithm that merged closely related sequences. V, D and J gene segments were assigned by aligning CDR3 sequences to IMGT reference sequences. For a sequence to be retained, a match of at least six nucleotides was required to both a V gene segment and a J gene segment. A rearrangement counted as productive if the CDR3 had no stop codons and remained in frame with V and J, and every other rearrangement counted as non-productive. Following IMGT convention, CDR3 was defined as the stretch from the second conserved V-encoded cysteine up to the conserved J-encoded phenylalanine. In an earlier analysis of approximately 590 of the donors, sequences lacking an unambiguous match to a single V gene segment were excluded. In an earlier analysis of several hundred of the donors, V segments were called functional above 56.7% productive rearrangements and were called segregating when the between-donor standard deviation exceeded 5%. A statistical classification framework was developed to diagnose cytomegalovirus status using the catalog of TCR beta chain sequences. In a later analysis, V and J genes were assigned by comparing TCR nucleotide sequences against IMGT/GENE-DB human TR gene sequences. The TCRdist pipeline was used in a later analysis to assign CDR3 sequences and most-parsimonious VDJ recombination scenarios. In a later analysis, every TCR beta chain was defined by the combination of its CDR3 amino acid sequence and its V-gene family, and reads without a unique V-gene family were dropped. In a later analysis, 500 to 650 highly shared, low-generation-probability nucleotide sequences were removed to address suspected cross-contamination and a sequencing artifact. For each public chain, a later analysis derived a clonal expansion index from normalized ranks of inferred template counts within each repertoire. In a later analysis, generation probabilities were computed using a VDJ recombination model fitted to out-of-frame rearrangements, and the results were checked against IGoR. In a later analysis, hypergeometric tests were used to score TCR-TCR, TCR-HLA and TCR-CMV co-occurrence, with a repertoire-size bias correction applied to TCR pairs. A later analysis estimated false discovery rates by permuting HLA or CMV assignments 20 times. In a later analysis, co-occurring TCRs were grouped using DBSCAN, with TCRdist sequence similarity added in when clustering inside HLA-allele-positive subsets. For co-occurrence clustering, repertoires with fewer than 30,000 or more than 120,000 public chains were excluded, along with about five repertoires with anomalous nucleotide sharing. TCRdb limited this immuneACCESS table to in-frame rearrangements with V and J called. A share of clones is missing; checked studies link under half to unresolved V genes, and the rest is unexplained. The DNA was the basis for D and trimming; V, J and clone size are from that table. The sample table lists about 76,000 clones, 72% of them with a count of one. The leading ten clones occupy approximately 12% of the sample.

Summary of the overall study and its limitations: Compared with the roughly 700-donor mean, donors in an Asian-associated ancestry cluster had fewer N-insertions in productive TCRs, according to a later genetic analysis. Compared with equally common non-associated chains, HLA-associated TCR beta chains in a later analysis were more clonally expanded and had lower generation probabilities. V-gene and J-gene trimming of TCR beta chains was associated with a missense DCLRE1C variant in a later genetic analysis, and the association was replicated in an independent cohort. Most CMV-associated TCR beta chains appeared to be HLA-restricted in a later analysis, and the HLA associations seemed to be driven largely by CMV exposure. In vitro tests confirmed that a few of the cytomegalovirus-associated TCR beta chains recognize cytomegalovirus antigens. Some IMGT-functional V segments, including TRBV6-2 and TRBV6-3, could not be told apart with the 87-base-pair reads, so those segments were excluded. Several of the top co-occurrence clusters appeared to be linked to parvovirus B19, influenza, CMV and Epstein-Barr virus, according to a later analysis. Immune exposure information for the cohort was limited to CMV serostatus. Across donors, most TCR sequences were observed very rarely, whereas some public TCRs were present in many individuals. Broadly in line with IMGT annotations, most TCR beta V segments showed up in productive rearrangements about 87% or about 30% of the time in an earlier analysis of approximately 600 of the donors. The classifier was reported to diagnose cytomegalovirus status with high specificity and sensitivity in both the original cohort and the validation cohort. In a later analysis, the rate of TCR association differed among HLA loci, with DRB1 alleles having the most associated TCRs and HLA-C alleles having the fewest. A cluster of highly shared sequence variants was judged likely to represent a technical artifact of the sequencing pipeline. Assigning TCR associations to individual alleles was difficult when HLA alleles, especially DR and DQ, strongly co-occurred. At a false discovery rate of 0.05, a later analysis linked approximately 18,000 TCR beta sequences to specific HLA alleles. In this cohort, only TCR beta chains were sequenced, and detectable features were limited by the absence of alpha or paired-chain data. In the study, some 160 TCR beta chains were listed as associated with cytomegalovirus. The authors suggested that the approach could potentially be extended to other disease states and immunological phenotypes. Because some donors lacked HLA typing at each locus, the association tests relied only on the typed subset. A further reported finding was that TCR beta sequences accurately predicted the HLA-A and HLA-B alleles for most subjects in the first cohort. Correlated functional status among segregating V segments might reflect linkage disequilibrium, but an unknown experimental factor could not be ruled out. Because counts were too low, fewer than 20 rarely observed V segments, including chromosome 9 orphons, were excluded from the earlier analysis of a few hundred of the donors. Roughly uniform sequencing depth across donors was assumed in presence/absence analyses, although this assumption may not hold.

The sequence derives from a woman aged 40 to 50 in good health and CMV-seropositive. The sequence joins TRBV27 to TRBJ1-1, with the D gene not confidently named. The sample comprised PBMCs. The CDR3 sequence is CASSLAVYTEAFF. The nucleotides are TGTGCCAGCAGTTTAGCGGTCTACACTGAAGCTTTCTTT.